This TCR beta chain was documented in a study of spatial heterogeneity in lung cancer. This clonotype was detected many times. The time point here: sample taken at primary tumor resection. TCRdb used MiXCR to reprocess the 5' RACE reads, holding one entry per CDR3 protein. The table has more than 60,000 distinct CDR3 sequences, nearly 6.5% seen once. V was cut by 6 bases and J by 1 base, with 19 bases left in between. CDR1 is DFQATT, CDR2 SNEGSKA, per germline (reference sequence). This CDR3 is built from 16 residues. The sequence came from a female donor with early-stage non-small cell lung cancer. Sequenced material: PBMCs, taken at surgery. The chain has TRBV20-1 and TRBJ1-5, with a possible D match to TRBD1 (5 bases). CDR3 sequence: CSAPSPGGGSNQPQHF. CDR3 coding DNA: TGCAGTGCCCCTTCACCGGGGGGGGGAAGCAATCAGCCCCAGCATTTT.